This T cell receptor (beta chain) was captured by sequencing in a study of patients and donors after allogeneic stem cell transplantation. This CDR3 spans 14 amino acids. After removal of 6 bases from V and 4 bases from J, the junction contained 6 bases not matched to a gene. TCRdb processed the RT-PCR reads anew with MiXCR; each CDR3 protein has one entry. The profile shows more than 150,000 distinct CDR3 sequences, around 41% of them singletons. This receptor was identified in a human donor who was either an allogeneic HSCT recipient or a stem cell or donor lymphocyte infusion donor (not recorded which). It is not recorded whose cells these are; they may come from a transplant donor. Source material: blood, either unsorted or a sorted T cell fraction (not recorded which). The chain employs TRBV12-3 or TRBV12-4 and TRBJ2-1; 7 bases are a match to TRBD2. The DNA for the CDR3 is TGTGCCAGCAGCAAATGGCGGGAGTACAATGAGCAGTTCTTC. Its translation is CASSKWREYNEQFF.